The clone carrying this T cell receptor beta chain appeared a single time. No antigen is known for it. Produced via immunoSEQ multiplex PCR; TCRdb's table is partial and in-frame only. This sample has about 2.4 million clones, with approximately 90% found just once. This sample is part of a study of shared clonotypes between healthy human individuals. Study results and limitations: Non-shared clonotypes displayed generation probabilities falling below those of clonotypes present in all four donors. Despite large depth, sorted-subset datasets appeared incompletely sequenced.

The CDR3 runs to 14 residues. Germline V gives CDR1 LGHNA, CDR2 YSLEER. The V end lost 5 bases, the J end lost 4 bases, and 11 bases lay between the germline ends. The V and J genes are TRBV4-3 and TRBJ1-4, with D possibly TRBD1 on 5 matching bases. This sequence originates from a man aged 18 to 29 in good health. Sequenced material: naive CD4+ T cells sorted from blood. This sample's subset: CD45RA+ positively selected. The CDR3 nucleotides are TGCGCCAGCAGCTCCGGGACTGGTAATGAAAAACTGTTTTTT. The encoded protein is CASSSGTGNEKLFF.